This T cell receptor (beta chain) was profiled in a study of shared clonotypes between healthy human individuals. Per the study methods: ImmunoSEQ supplied junction-only sequences lacking quality scores, so filtering was different. Here immunoSEQ multiplex PCR was the method, and the copy in TCRdb shows in-frame clones only, minus some. V and J calls and clone size are given by that table; D and trimming were obtained from the DNA. The sample shows about 2.1 million clones, just over 90% of them seen only once. For this clone: As yet, its antigen is unknown.

The study, taken as a whole, reports: Roughly 4.6% of naive CD4 clonotypes were common to a handful of donors.

There are 17 residues in the CDR3. The V gene's germline CDR1 is SEHNR and CDR2 FQNEAQ (reference sequence). Trimming removed 5 bases from V and 1 base from J, with 20 bases in between. The naive CD8 population came from CD45RO-negative cells selected for CCR7, without terminally differentiated effector memory CD45RA+ cells. Sequenced: naive CD8+ T cells from PBMCs. The TCR originated in a man aged 18 to 30 in good health. Some clones in this sample may be carry-over from other donors' samples. The chain is built from TRBV7-9 and TRBJ1-1; possibly TRBD1 for D (6 bases). The DNA of the CDR3 is TGTGCCAGCAGCCCGGGGACCGGGGGCGTTAAGAACACTGAAGCTTTCTTT. Amino acid sequence: CASSPGTGGVKNTEAFF. The whole variable domain, remainder taken from reference TRBV7-9 and TRBJ1-1, is DTGVSQNPRHKITKRGQNVTFRCDPISEHNRLYWYRQTLGQGPEFLTYFQNEAQLEKSRLLSDRFSAERPKGSFSTLEIQRTEQGDSAMYLCASSPGTGGVKNTEAFFGQGTRLTVV.